This T cell receptor (beta chain) was obtained from a study of T-cell reconstitution after alpha-beta-depleted transplantation in children. The CDR3 is made up of 13 amino acids. Germline trimming cut 6 bases from V and 2 bases from J; bases unmatched to any gene: 5. Per the germline V gene, CDR1 is DFQATT and CDR2 is SNEGSKA (reference sequence). Unique molecular identifiers were incorporated when the TCRbeta library was constructed. TCRdb passed the PCR reads through MiXCR, listing each CDR3 protein once. The sample records over 550,000 distinct CDR3 sequences, about 11% being singletons. Sequenced material: PBMCs from the stem cell graft donor, taken from the stem cell graft. The clonotype comes from a human donor who donated a stem cell graft to a child with acute myeloid leukemia. The chain is built from TRBV20-1 and TRBJ2-7; TRBD2 matches 9 bases. The CDR3 region has the DNA TGCAGTGCGGTAGCGGGAGACCCCTACGAGCAGTACTTC. Its protein is CSAVAGDPYEQYF.